The 27 T cell receptor beta chains presented below share a single source sample, sequenced in a study of neurological immune-mediated disorders. TCRdb fed the 5' RACE reads into MiXCR, producing one record per CDR3 protein. The sample contains roughly 88,000 distinct CDR3 sequences, approximately 4% of which appear only once. The sequenced sample consisted of PBMCs. The receptor source for this set is a woman between 50 and 59 years old with multiple sclerosis.

This clonotype was seen many times. The V gene is TRBV28, the J gene TRBJ2-5; 11 nucleotides line up with TRBD2. The ends lost 5 bases at V and 5 bases at J; junction bases unmatched: 4. The CDR3 consists of 14 residues. Germline V gene lookup returns CDR1 MDHEN and CDR2 SYDVKM. As DNA, the CDR3 is TGTGCCAGCAGTCAGCCTAGCGGGGGGGAGACCCAGTACTTC. Residues: CASSQPSGGETQYF.

The table lists this clonotype with a count of one. A read error may explain this, as a much larger clone is one base away. The chain uses TRBV2 and TRBJ1-2; tentatively, D is TRBD1 (5 bases). The V end was cut by 8 bases, the J end by 8 bases, with 9 bases between. In germline, CDR1 is SNHLY, CDR2 FYNNEI. CDR3 length equals 10 residues. The CDR3: CASGHRGYTF. For the CDR3, the DNA is TGTGCCAGCGGGCACAGGGGCTACACCTTC.

This clonotype occurred a few times. The V call is TRBV7-6, the J call TRBJ2-5; D may correspond to TRBD1 or TRBD2 (5 bases each). Germline V gives CDR1 SGHVS, CDR2 FNYEAQ. The CDR3 loop spans 16 amino acids. Trimming pared 7 bases from V and 5 bases from J, leaving 23 bases between. DNA of the CDR3: TGTGCCAGCACCAATCTCGGCCGGGGCGTTGGGGAGACCCAGTACTTC. Translated, it gives CASTNLGRGVGETQYF.

This clonotype was seen at least ten times. The junction departs from germline at one end; a sequencing error may be responsible. CDR3 loop: CSAKDRDSSEQYF. CDR3 nucleotides: TGCAGTGCTAAAGACAGGGATTCCTCCGAGCAGTACTTC. The chain links TRBV20-1 to TRBJ2-7; 7 bases are a match to TRBD1. This CDR3 spans 13 amino acids. CDR1 and CDR2 (germline): DFQATT, SNEGSKA (reference sequence).

This clonotype was observed at least ten times. The chain recombines TRBV29-1 with TRBJ1-2; D not certain. This CDR3 contains 12 residues. Trimming cost V 0 bases and J 2 bases, with 4 bases left between them. Germline V gene data show CDR1 as SQVTM and CDR2 as ANQGSEA. The CDR3 loop is CSVEDVNYGYTF. CDR3 coding DNA: TGCAGCGTTGAAGACGTCAACTATGGCTACACCTTC.

This clonotype was observed at least ten times. The genes are TRBV5-1 and TRBJ1-6; 9 nucleotides agree with TRBD1. The CDR3 is made up of 14 amino acids. V trimming: 2 bases; J trimming: 7 bases; junction bases outside the gene matches: 1. Germline CDR1 and CDR2: SGHRS and YFSETQ. CDR3 protein: CASSFDRGNSPLHF. Written as DNA, the CDR3 is TGCGCCAGCAGCTTTGACAGGGGGAATTCACCCCTCCACTTT.

The sample holds many counts of this clonotype. This chain connects TRBV7-2 to TRBJ1-2; tentatively, D is TRBD1 (5 bases). This CDR3 comprises 14 residues. CDR1 is SGHTA, CDR2 FQGNSA, per germline. V lost 5 bases, J lost 4 bases, and 14 bases lay in between. CDR3 amino acids: CASSPTRGLYGYTF. The CDR3 nucleotides are TGTGCCAGCAGCCCTACCCGGGGACTCTATGGCTACACCTTC. The full variable domain, with the rest looked up from reference TRBV7-2 and TRBJ1-2, is GAGVSQSPSNKVTEKGKDVELRCDPISGHTALYWYRQSLGQGLEFLIYFQGNSAPDKSGLPSDRFSAERTGGSVSTLTIQRTQQEDSAVYLCASSPTRGLYGYTFGSGTRLTVV.

This clonotype showed up just a few times. The DNA for the CDR3 is TGCAGTGCGAACGCCGGGACAGAATATGGCTACACCTTC. This translates into CSANAGTEYGYTF. V is TRBV20-1 and J is TRBJ1-2, with TRBD1 identical over 7 bases. The CDR3 loop spans 13 amino acids. V was clipped by 6 bases and J by 5 bases; unmatched bases: 9. Germline-derived CDR1 and CDR2 are DFQATT and SNEGSKA (reference sequence).

This clonotype was counted at least ten times. The rearrangement links TRBV27 to TRBJ2-3, with D perhaps given as TRBD1 or TRBD2 (7 bases each). Germline values: CDR1 MNHEY, CDR2 SMNVEV (reference sequence). The V and J ends lost 5 bases and 7 bases respectively, with 28 bases between them. This CDR3 has 18 amino acids. CDR3 sequence: CASSPLGTPRGGGNTQYF. CDR3 nucleotide sequence: TGTGCCAGCAGTCCCTTGGGGACACCCAGGGGGGGCGGAAATACGCAGTATTTT.

This clonotype was detected ten times or more. The CDR3: CSASSGGASIYEQYF. The CDR3 DNA is TGCAGTGCTAGTAGCGGGGGGGCCAGTATTTACGAGCAGTACTTC. The chain combines TRBV20-1 with TRBJ2-7; 11 bases map to TRBD2. CDR1 DFQATT and CDR2 SNEGSKA come from the germline V gene (reference sequence). V lost 3 bases, J lost 4 bases, and 8 bases stayed unmatched. The CDR3 runs 15 residues.

Ten or more counts support this clonotype. The chain combines TRBV9 with TRBJ2-7, with a tentative D call TRBD2 (7 bases). CDR1 is SGDLS, CDR2 YYNGEE, per germline. This CDR3 is 15 amino acids long. V was pared by 2 bases and J by 7 bases, with 19 bases between. The CDR3 DNA sequence: TGTGCCAGCAGCGTCACAGGGAGCGGGATGAGGGAGCAGTACTTC. Its protein is CASSVTGSGMREQYF.

This clonotype was seen repeatedly, ten times or more. This sequence joins TRBV5-1 and TRBJ2-1; 7 positions agree with TRBD2. Germline CDR1 SGHRS, CDR2 YFSETQ. This CDR3 is 15 amino acids long. The trim removed 7 bases at V and 6 bases at J, leaving 13 bases unmatched. The CDR3 protein is CASRPLAVVGNEQFF. The CDR3 DNA reads TGCGCCAGCCGCCCCCTAGCGGTGGTGGGCAATGAGCAGTTCTTC.

This clonotype was seen repeatedly, ten times or more. V usage is TRBV7-9 and J usage is TRBJ1-2; D unresolved. Per the germline V gene, CDR1 is SEHNR and CDR2 is FQNEAQ (reference sequence). This CDR3 spans 14 amino acids. V shed 8 bases and J shed 8 bases, with 21 bases lying between them. The CDR3, as DNA: TGTGCCAGCCGCACATCCCGGCTGAAGCGGGGCTACACCTTC. Translating it yields CASRTSRLKRGYTF.

With regard to this clonotype: A clone one base away is much larger, so this may be a read error. V usage is TRBV2 and J usage is TRBJ2-3; unclear D gene. From germline, CDR1 is SNHLY and CDR2 FYNNEI. The CDR3 totals 12 residues. CDR3 in DNA: TGTGACAGCAGCGAGAACTGGGATACGCAGTATTTT. Amino acids: CDSSENWDTQYF.

In its sample, this clonotype was seen many times. The chain carries TRBV12-3 or TRBV12-4 and TRBJ1-2, with D hard to call. The CDR3 runs 15 residues. V was trimmed by 7 bases and J by 2 bases, leaving 17 bases between them. This chain's CDR3 is CASTQGRWQNYGYTF. The DNA for the CDR3 is TGTGCCAGCACCCAAGGTCGGTGGCAGAACTATGGCTACACCTTC.

V usage is TRBV3-1 and J usage is TRBJ2-3; 12 positions agree with TRBD2. V shed 6 bases, J shed 0 bases, and the junction held 4 bases outside the gene matches. The CDR3 is 16 residues long. Looked up from germline, CDR1 is LGHDT and CDR2 is YNNKEL (reference sequence). CDR3 protein: CASSLAGGLSTDTQYF. CDR3 coding DNA: TGTGCCAGCAGTCTAGCGGGGGGGCTTAGCACAGATACGCAGTATTTT.

This clonotype has ten or more counts. The V call is TRBV20-1, the J call TRBJ2-3; TRBD2 matches 8 bases. Germline V gene data show CDR1 as DFQATT and CDR2 as SNEGSKA (reference sequence). This CDR3 is 17 amino acids long. J was trimmed by 0 bases and V by 0 bases; bases with no gene match: 8. The CDR3 DNA reads as TGCAGTGCTAGAGATCCAGGACTAGCAATAAGCACAGATACGCAGTATTTT. It specifies CSARDPGLAISTDTQYF.

The chain couples TRBV20-1 to TRBJ1-1, with D possibly TRBD1 on 6 matching bases. Trimming left V 5 bases short and J 4 bases short, with 17 bases between. The CDR3 length is 14 residues. CDR1 and CDR2 (germline): DFQATT, SNEGSKA (reference sequence). DNA of the CDR3: TGCAGTGCTCTGGGCGGGGGGGCTGGCACTGAAGCTTTCTTT. Translated, it gives CSALGGGAGTEAFF.

About this clonotype: A much larger clone sits a single nucleotide away, making a read error possible. This rearrangement joins TRBV18 to TRBJ1-2; tentative D call: TRBD1 (5 bases). The CDR3 is 14 amino acids. The germline V gene has CDR1 KGHSH and CDR2 LQKENI. CDR3 nucleotides: TGTGCCAGCTCATCACCGCCCAGGGTGGGTGGCTACACCTTC. Its translation: CASSSPPRVGGYTF.

In this sample, this clonotype turned up many times. The chain uses TRBV5-6 and TRBJ2-2; unclear D gene. V lost 0 bases and J lost 0, with 6 bases in between. The CDR3 extends over 15 amino acids. The germline V gene encodes CDR1 SGHDT and CDR2 YYEEEE. The CDR3 sequence: CASSLAPTNTGELFF. DNA of the CDR3: TGTGCCAGCAGCTTGGCACCTACGAACACCGGGGAGCTGTTTTTT.

This clonotype occurred many times. The rearrangement joins TRBV5-5 to TRBJ2-2, with 9 bases that match TRBD1. Trimming removed 4 bases from V and 7 bases from J; junction bases left unmatched: 8. The CDR3 contains 15 residues. Germline-derived CDR1 and CDR2 are SGHKS and YYEKEE (reference sequence). CDR3 residues: CASSTGQGWSGELFF. The DNA of the CDR3 is TGTGCCAGCAGCACTGGACAGGGGTGGAGCGGGGAGCTGTTTTTT. Drawing the rest from reference TRBV5-5 and TRBJ2-2, the complete variable domain is DAGVTQSPTHLIKTRGQQVTLRCSPISGHKSVSWYQQVLGQGPQFIFQYYEKEERGRGNFPDRFSARQFPNYSSELNVNALLLGDSALYLCASSTGQGWSGELFFGEGSRLTVL.

This clonotype was recorded many times. The chain is built from TRBV29-1 and TRBJ2-7; D may be TRBD1 (6 bases). The germline gives CDR1 SQVTM, CDR2 ANQGSEA. The CDR3 sequence is 13 residues long. The germline V and J ends were trimmed by 1 base and 4 bases, with 11 bases remaining between them. CDR3 sequence reads: CSVEGGQGYEQYF. CDR3 nucleotides: TGCAGCGTTGAAGGAGGTCAGGGGTACGAGCAGTACTTC.

This clonotype was counted ten times or more. V is TRBV3-1 and J is TRBJ2-7, with 10 bases identical to TRBD1. Losses at the gene ends were 5 bases for V and 2 bases for J; bases not matched to a gene: 3. The V gene's germline CDR1 is LGHDT and CDR2 YNNKEL (reference sequence). The CDR3 consists of 14 residues. The CDR3 sequence: CASSTGTGAYEQYF. CDR3 nucleotides: TGTGCCAGCAGCACTGGGACAGGGGCCTACGAGCAGTACTTC.

This clonotype showed up many times. The chain uses TRBV4-1 and TRBJ2-5; D possibly corresponds to TRBD1 (6 bases). This CDR3 has 15 amino acids. The V and J ends lost 0 bases and 5 bases respectively, with 13 bases between them. In germline, CDR1 is MGHRA, CDR2 YSYEKL. CDR3 sequence: CASSQEGALRETQYF. The CDR3 region has the DNA TGCGCCAGCAGCCAAGAGGGGGCGCTTAGGGAGACCCAGTACTTC.

This clonotype has ten or more counts. This chain joins TRBV9 and TRBJ1-6; 8 positions agree with TRBD1. In germline, CDR1 is SGDLS, CDR2 YYNGEE. V gave up 2 bases and J gave up 8 bases; unmatched junction bases: 9. This CDR3 contains 16 residues. In DNA form, the CDR3 reads TGTGCCAGCAGCGTGACAGGGGAGTTTTTGGATTCACCCCTCCACTTT. Protein product: CASSVTGEFLDSPLHF. Full variable domain (rest looked up from reference TRBV9 and TRBJ1-6): DSGVTQTPKHLITATGQRVTLRCSPRSGDLSVYWYQQSLDQGLQFLIQYYNGEERAKGNILERFSAQQFPDLHSELNLSSLELGDSALYFCASSVTGEFLDSPLHFGNGTRLTVT.

This clonotype occurred many times. The V gene is TRBV20-1, the J gene TRBJ2-7; D is perhaps TRBD1 (6 bases). This CDR3 contains 14 residues. Looked up from germline, CDR1 is DFQATT and CDR2 is SNEGSKA (reference sequence). Trimming left V 5 bases short and J 0 bases short, with 14 bases between. CDR3 protein: CSAPRTVSSYEQYF. CDR3 sequence (DNA): TGCAGTGCTCCCCGGACAGTTAGCTCCTACGAGCAGTACTTC.

This clonotype was recorded many times. The chain has TRBV15 and TRBJ1-5; perhaps TRBD1 as D (6 bases). Trimming pared 0 bases from V and 4 bases from J, leaving 10 bases between. The CDR3 has 15 amino acids. Germline V CDR1 and CDR2: LNHNV, YYDKDF (reference sequence). CDR3 DNA sequence: TGTGCCACCAGCAGAGATCCAGGGGCAAATCAGCCCCAGCATTTT. This codes for CATSRDPGANQPQHF.